A selection of T cell receptor beta chains follows, all from one sample in a study of cytomegalovirus exposure and HLA in healthy donors. Only in-frame clones appear in the TCRdb table, and some are missing; sequencing was by immunoSEQ multiplex PCR. The sample holds about 200,000 clones; over 65% are singletons and the top ten take 3.4%. Sequencing was performed on PBMCs. The source is a man aged 40-55 years in good health and CMV-seropositive. Each CDR3 is given with its conserved first and last residue. A D gene is named only where the DNA matches it firmly. Size values are once, few and many counts, or a class for expanded clones, and some rows have none.

>TRBD2|.|TRBJ2-3|TRBV6-6|13
TGTGCCAGCAGGCGGGGGGGAACAGATACGCAGTATTTT
CASRRGGTDTQYF
>TRBD2|.|TRBJ2-3|TRBV4-3|17
TGCGCCAGCAGCCAAACCTGGGGACTAGCGGGAGCAGATACGCAGTATTTT
CASSQTWGLAGADTQYF
>.|.|TRBJ2-5|TRBV5-3|14
TGTGCCAGAAGTTTGACAGGCGAGCAAGAGACCCAGTACTTC
CARSLTGEQETQYF
>TRBD1|once|TRBJ2-3|TRBV29-1|13
TGCAGCGTTCTGACAGGGGGCACAGATACGCAGTATTTT
CSVLTGGTDTQYF
>.|.|TRBJ1-5|TRBV19|15
TGTGCCAGTAGTATAGGGCCAGGGAACAATCAGCCCCAGCATTTT
CASSIGPGNNQPQHF
>TRBD2|few|TRBJ2-5|TRBV19|14
TGTGCCAGTTCGACTAGCGCCGCCCCGGAGACCCAGTACTTC
CASSTSAAPETQYF
>TRBD2|.|TRBJ2-1|TRBV7-8|16
TGTGCCAGCAGCCCCCGAGCTAGCGGGAGAGGTAATGAGCAGTTCTTC
CASSPRASGRGNEQFF
>.|.|TRBJ2-7|TRBV5-1|16
TGCGCCAGCAGCCCGGGGGAGACGAGAAGAGTCCACGAGCAGTACTTC
CASSPGETRRVHEQYF
>.|.|TRBJ2-7|TRBV6-5|12
TGTGCCAGCAGCTCATCCAGCTACGAGCAGTACTTC
CASSSSSYEQYF
>.|.|TRBJ1-6|TRBV27|15
TGTGCCAGCAGTTTATTTAGCTCCTATAATTCACCCCTCCACTTT
CASSLFSSYNSPLHF
>TRBD1|once|TRBJ2-7|TRBV28|12
TGTGCCAGCAGGACAGGGGGACGCGAGCAGTACTTC
CASRTGGREQYF
>.|.|TRBJ1-1|TRBV5-1|11
TGCGCCAGCACACAGGGTCCTGAAGCTTTCTTT
CASTQGPEAFF
>TRBD1|few|TRBJ2-5|TRBV5-1|15
TGCGCCAGCAGCGACCTACAGGGGGCCCAAGAGACCCAGTACTTC
CASSDLQGAQETQYF
>.|.|TRBJ2-5|TRBV29-1|14
TGCAGCGTTAGGGGACACTTGCACCAAGAGACCCAGTACTTC
CSVRGHLHQETQYF
>TRBD2|.|TRBJ2-3|TRBV28|14
TGTGCCAGCATCCCTCACTCGGGACTAGCGGGGGAGTATTTT
CASIPHSGLAGEYF
>.|.|TRBJ1-5|TRBV6-1|14
TGTGCCATCAGTGGGGGGGATAGCAATCAGCCCCAGCATTTT
CAISGGDSNQPQHF